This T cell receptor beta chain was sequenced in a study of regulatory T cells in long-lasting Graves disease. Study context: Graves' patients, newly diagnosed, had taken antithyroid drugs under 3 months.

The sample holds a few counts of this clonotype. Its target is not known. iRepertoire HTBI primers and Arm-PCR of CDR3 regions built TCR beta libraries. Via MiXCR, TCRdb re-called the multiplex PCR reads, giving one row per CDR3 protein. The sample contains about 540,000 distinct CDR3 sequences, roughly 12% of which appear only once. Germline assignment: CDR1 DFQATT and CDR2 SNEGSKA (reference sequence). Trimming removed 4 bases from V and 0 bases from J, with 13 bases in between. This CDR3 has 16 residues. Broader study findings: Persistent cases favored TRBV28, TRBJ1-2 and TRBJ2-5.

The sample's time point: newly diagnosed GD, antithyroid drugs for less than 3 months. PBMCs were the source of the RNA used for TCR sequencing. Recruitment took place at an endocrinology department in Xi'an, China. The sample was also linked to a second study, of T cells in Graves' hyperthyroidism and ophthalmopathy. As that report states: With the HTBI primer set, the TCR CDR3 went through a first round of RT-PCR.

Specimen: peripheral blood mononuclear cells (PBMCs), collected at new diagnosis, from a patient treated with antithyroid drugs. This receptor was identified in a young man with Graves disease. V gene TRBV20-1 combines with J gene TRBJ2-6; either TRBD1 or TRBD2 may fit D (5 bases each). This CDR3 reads CSANRDGPSGANVLTF. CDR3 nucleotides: TGCAGTGCTAACCGGGACGGTCCCTCTGGGGCCAACGTCCTGACTTTC.